What follows are 5 T cell receptor beta chains derived from one specimen sequenced in a study of OX40 agonist ivuxolimab in advanced cancers. Profiling relied on immunoSEQ multiplex PCR, and the TCRdb table lists in-frame clones only, not all of them. The sample has approximately 28,000 clones, 86% seen once; the top ten hold more than 25%. Sequenced material: CD4+ or CD8+ T cells sorted from blood, taken in a trial of the OX40 agonist ivuxolimab. The source is an adult with an advanced solid tumor such as melanoma, head and neck, liver or kidney cancer.

The genes are TRBV14 and TRBJ1-2; 7 nucleotides line up with TRBD1. This CDR3 region has 15 residues. With V trimmed by 8 bases and J by 2 bases, 11 bases remained unmatched. CDR1 SGHDN and CDR2 FVKESK come from the germline V gene. The CDR3 DNA reads as TGTGCCAGCTCCGGGGAGGACAGGATAAACTATGGCTACACCTTC. Translated, it gives CASSGEDRINYGYTF.

The chain uses TRBV13 and TRBJ2-3; tentative D call: TRBD2 (6 bases). The length of the CDR3 is 16 residues. V lost 1 base and J lost 2, with 13 bases in between. Germline values: CDR1 PRHDT, CDR2 FYEKMQ (reference sequence). The chain's CDR3 is CASSLEGRGYTDTQYF. As DNA, the CDR3 is TGTGCCAGCAGCTTAGAAGGGCGGGGATACACAGATACGCAGTATTTT.

The J gene is TRBJ1-2, the V gene TRBV10-3; D is perhaps TRBD1 (6 bases). The CDR3 is 14 residues long. The germline V gene has CDR1 ENHRY and CDR2 SYGVKD. Trimming took off 0 bases at V and 8 bases at J, with 13 bases between the two ends. The CDR3: CAISESAGANGYTF. CDR3 DNA sequence: TGTGCCATCAGTGAGTCGGCAGGGGCTAACGGCTACACCTTC.

The chain employs TRBV7-9 and TRBJ2-5, with 8 positions matching TRBD2. In germline, CDR1 is SEHNR, CDR2 FQNEAQ (reference sequence). V was pared by 5 bases and J by 1 base, with 6 bases of the junction left unmatched. The CDR3 has 15 amino acids. The DNA for the CDR3 is TGTGCCAGCAGCGCCAGCGGGAGAGCCCAAGAGACCCAGTACTTC. The encoded protein is CASSASGRAQETQYF. Together with reference TRBV7-9 and TRBJ2-5, the CDR3 gives the full variable domain: DTGVSQNPRHKITKRGQNVTFRCDPISEHNRLYWYRQTLGQGPEFLTYFQNEAQLEKSRLLSDRFSAERPKGSFSTLEIQRTEQGDSAMYLCASSASGRAQETQYFGPGTRLLVL.

The chain employs TRBV6-5 and TRBJ2-2; D unclear. There are 11 residues in the CDR3. Germline CDR1 is MNHEY and CDR2 is SVGAGI. V shed 6 bases and J shed 4 bases, with 3 bases lying between them. CDR3 sequence reads: CASSLTGELFF. CDR3 bases: TGTGCCAGCAGCCTCACCGGGGAGCTGTTTTTT.